A single sample is the source of the 26 T cell receptor beta chains below, sequenced in a study of blood T cell repertoires in COVID-19. Generated by immunoSEQ multiplex PCR, the TCRdb table keeps only in-frame clones and is missing some. The sample has 300,000 to 350,000 clones; roughly 86% are singletons. The sequenced sample was peripheral blood. Every receptor here comes from a young man with COVID-19, enrolled during active disease.

The J gene is TRBJ1-1, the V gene TRBV5-6; 8 bases align to TRBD1. The V gene end was trimmed by 4 bases and the J gene end by 0 bases; junction bases not matched to a gene: 2. Germline V lookup: CDR1 SGHDT, CDR2 YYEEEE. The CDR3 is made up of 14 amino acids. CDR3: CASSRGQVNTEAFF. CDR3 DNA: TGTGCCAGCAGCCGGGGACAGGTGAACACTGAAGCTTTCTTT.

V usage is TRBV7-2 and J usage is TRBJ2-3; 7 nucleotides line up with TRBD2. The junction had 5 bases not matched to a gene; V was cut back by 5 bases and J by 0 bases. The CDR3 extends over 15 amino acids. Germline V lookup: CDR1 SGHTA, CDR2 FQGNSA. The CDR3 protein is CASSLSGISTDTQYF. CDR3 DNA sequence: TGTGCCAGCAGCCTCAGCGGGATTAGCACAGATACGCAGTATTTT.

The chain has TRBV5-1 and TRBJ2-5; the D gene is possibly TRBD1 (7 bases). The V gene lost 1 base and the J gene lost 7 bases, with 17 bases spanning the gap. The CDR3 has 15 residues. The germline V gene encodes CDR1 SGHRS and CDR2 YFSETQ. The CDR3 nucleotides read TGCGCCAGCAGCTTGCAGGGGGGCAGGGACGCGACCCAGTACTTC. This encodes CASSLQGGRDATQYF.

The CDR3 here is CAIRPGGIGNTEAFF. In DNA form, the CDR3 reads TGTGCCATCAGGCCAGGGGGCATAGGGAACACTGAAGCTTTCTTT. The J gene is TRBJ1-1, the V gene TRBV10-3; 8 bases map to TRBD1. The ends lost 6 bases at V and 1 base at J; junction bases unmatched: 7. The germline gives CDR1 ENHRY, CDR2 SYGVKD. The CDR3 extends over 15 amino acids.

This chain uses TRBV6-5 with TRBJ2-1; TRBD2 matches at 9 bases. This CDR3 comprises 15 residues. The ends lost 5 bases at V and 10 bases at J; junction bases unmatched: 12. The V gene's germline CDR1 is MNHEY and CDR2 SVGAGI. CDR3 protein: CASSPRGGGAREQFF. The CDR3 bases are TGTGCCAGCAGTCCCCGTGGCGGGGGGGCCAGAGAGCAGTTCTTC.

This chain joins TRBV28 and TRBJ2-7; D possibly corresponds to TRBD1 (6 bases). V was clipped by 3 bases and J by 0 bases, with 12 bases between them. In germline, CDR1 is MDHEN, CDR2 SYDVKM. The CDR3 consists of 15 residues. CDR3 coding DNA: TGTGCCAGCAGTTTGGCCGGACAGAACTCCTACGAGCAGTACTTC. Translated: CASSLAGQNSYEQYF.

The V and J genes are TRBV7-3 and TRBJ1-2; 10 bases are a match to TRBD1. The germline CDR1 and CDR2 sequences are SGHTA and FQGTGA. The CDR3 sequence is 13 residues long. V was pared by 3 bases and J by 8 bases, with 3 bases of the junction left unmatched. CDR3 region: CASSFDRGQGYTF. In nucleotides, the CDR3 is TGTGCCAGCAGCTTTGACAGGGGGCAGGGCTACACCTTC.

This rearrangement joins TRBV16 to TRBJ2-7; D remains unclear. The CDR3 contains 15 residues. The germline V gene encodes CDR1 KGHSY and CDR2 FQNENV. V lost 2 bases to trimming and J lost 3 bases, with 14 bases between them. This chain's CDR3 is CASSQARVELYEQYF. Here the CDR3 DNA reads TGTGCCAGCAGCCAAGCACGGGTGGAGCTCTACGAGCAGTACTTC.

This clone was recorded a few times. This chain connects TRBV4-3 to TRBJ2-7; possible D gene TRBD1, 5 bases. Germline V gene data show CDR1 as LGHNA and CDR2 as YSLEER. The CDR3 covers 15 residues. Trimming took off 1 base at V and 1 base at J, with 11 bases between the two ends. The CDR3 here is CASSQGIQGSYEQYF. CDR3 bases: TGCGCCAGCAGCCAAGGGATCCAGGGTTCCTACGAGCAGTACTTC.

In its sample, this clone was seen a few times. The rearrangement uses TRBV5-8 and TRBJ1-5, with 10 bases lining up with TRBD1. This CDR3 is 16 amino acids long. Unmatched junction bases numbered 6, after V lost 0 bases and J lost 6 bases. Germline CDR1 is SGHTS and CDR2 is YDEGEE. The CDR3: CASSLEGDRGRQPQHF. In DNA form, the CDR3 reads TGTGCCAGCAGCTTGGAGGGGGACAGGGGCCGTCAGCCCCAGCATTTT.

This rearrangement joins TRBV28 to TRBJ1-5; D is unclear. The CDR3 runs 17 residues. The germline V and J ends were trimmed by 5 bases and 1 base, with 18 bases remaining between them. In germline, CDR1 is MDHEN, CDR2 SYDVKM. The CDR3 DNA sequence: TGTGCCAGCAGTATCCCCGTGGGAGGGTTAAGCAATCAGCCCCAGCATTTT. It specifies CASSIPVGGLSNQPQHF.

The chain combines TRBV19 with TRBJ2-2, with TRBD1 identical over 7 bases. CDR1 is LNHDA and CDR2 is SQIVND in the germline V gene (reference sequence). Trimming removed 0 bases from V and 4 bases from J; junction bases left unmatched: 8. CDR3 length equals 17 residues. The CDR3, as DNA: TGTGCCAGTAGTATAGATTTAGGGGGCCTTGGCACCGGGGAGCTGTTTTTT. Its protein product is CASSIDLGGLGTGELFF. Full variable domain (outside the CDR3, taken from reference TRBV19 and TRBJ2-2): DGGITQSPKYLFRKEGQNVTLSCEQNLNHDAMYWYRQDPGQGLRLIYYSQIVNDFQKGDIAEGYSVSREKKESFPLTVTSAQKNPTAFYLCASSIDLGGLGTGELFFGEGSRLTVL.

The V gene is TRBV7-3, the J gene TRBJ2-1; D is possibly TRBD1 (5 bases). The CDR3 length is 15 residues. V shed 4 bases and J shed 7 bases, with 17 bases lying between them. The germline CDR1 and CDR2 sequences are SGHTA and FQGTGA. This CDR3 is CASSSRVSRANEQFF. The CDR3 DNA reads as TGTGCCAGCAGCTCCAGGGTAAGTAGAGCAAATGAGCAGTTCTTC.

The gene calls are TRBV6-2 or TRBV6-3 and TRBJ1-5; D is perhaps TRBD1 (5 bases). V gave up 4 bases and J gave up 5 bases, with 15 bases separating them. The CDR3 covers 15 residues. Germline V lookup: CDR1 MNHEY, CDR2 SVGEGT. The CDR3 spells CASSSNRDWYQPQHF. Written as DNA, the CDR3 is TGTGCCAGCAGTTCCAACCGGGACTGGTATCAGCCCCAGCATTTT.

The chain is built from TRBV2 and TRBJ1-2; D possibly corresponds to TRBD1 (5 bases). Deletions cut 7 bases from V and 5 bases from J, with 17 bases between. The germline V gene encodes CDR1 SNHLY and CDR2 FYNNEI. The CDR3 extends over 14 amino acids. CDR3 bases: TGTGCCAGCACCACGGTTAGGGGTGGTTATGGCTACACCTTC. This gives the protein CASTTVRGGYGYTF.

The chain carries TRBV7-3 and TRBJ1-2; 8 nucleotides agree with TRBD1. This CDR3 contains 14 residues. The germline gives CDR1 SGHTA, CDR2 FQGTGA. V shed 1 base, J shed 7 bases, and the junction held 5 bases outside the gene matches. As DNA, the CDR3 is TGTGCCAGCAGCTTAAAGCCAGGGGGCTCTGGCTACACCTTC. It translates to CASSLKPGGSGYTF.

The rearrangement joins TRBV7-2 to TRBJ1-5; TRBD1 might be the D (5 bases). Germline CDR1 is SGHTA and CDR2 is FQGNSA. The CDR3 loop spans 14 amino acids. With 1 base removed from V and 1 base from J, the gap between germline ends came to 5 bases. Written as DNA, the CDR3 is TGTGCCAGCAGCTTAGGACAGAGCAATCAGCCCCAGCATTTT. This translates into CASSLGQSNQPQHF.

The J gene is TRBJ2-5, the V gene TRBV9, with TRBD2 matching over 12 bases. Trimming at V came to 3 bases and at J to 5 bases, leaving 2 bases not matched to a gene. Germline CDR1 and CDR2: SGDLS and YYNGEE. This CDR3 has 14 residues. CDR3 in DNA: TGTGCCAGCAGCGGCACTAGCGGGAGGGAGACCCAGTACTTC. As protein: CASSGTSGRETQYF.

V gene TRBV4-2 combines with J gene TRBJ1-2; D is unresolved. With 3 bases removed from V and 2 bases from J, the gap between germline ends came to 10 bases. The V gene's germline CDR1 is LGHNA and CDR2 YNFKEQ. This CDR3 has 14 residues. In DNA, the CDR3 is TGTGCCAGCAGCCAGCAGGATGAAAACTATGGCTACACCTTC. It yields the protein CASSQQDENYGYTF.

V gene TRBV28 combines with J gene TRBJ2-3; 11 bases are a match to TRBD1. Germline CDR1 is MDHEN and CDR2 is SYDVKM. V was clipped by 7 bases and J by 9 bases; unmatched bases: 3. The CDR3 sequence is 12 residues long. CDR3 sequence (DNA): TGTGCCAGCACGGGGACAGGGGGGACGCAGTATTTT. Protein sequence: CASTGTGGTQYF. The full variable domain, with the rest looked up from reference TRBV28 and TRBJ2-3, is DVKVTQSSRYLVKRTGEKVFLECVQDMDHENMFWYRQDPGLGLRLIYFSYDVKMKEKGDIPEGYSVSREKKERFSLILESASTNQTSMYLCASTGTGGTQYFGPGTRLTVL.

CDR3 region: CASSKGTAGATNEKLFF. The CDR3 bases are TGTGCCAGCAGTAAAGGGACAGCCGGTGCAACTAATGAAAAACTGTTTTTT. The rearrangement uses TRBV6-1 and TRBJ1-4, with TRBD1 identical over 7 bases. The CDR3 is 17 residues long. Germline loops: CDR1 MNHNS, CDR2 SASEGT. The ends lost 5 bases at V and 0 bases at J; junction bases unmatched: 9.

The chain recombines TRBV5-5 with TRBJ1-2; tentatively, D is TRBD1 (6 bases). Germline V lookup: CDR1 SGHKS, CDR2 YYEKEE (reference sequence). The CDR3 loop spans 13 amino acids. Deletions cut 1 base from V and 6 bases from J, with 10 bases between. This CDR3 is CASSLWGGHGYTF. The CDR3 coding sequence is TGTGCCAGCAGCTTGTGGGGGGGCCATGGCTACACCTTC.

Written as DNA, the CDR3 is TGTGCCAGCAACCCTAGGACAGGGCCGGAGACCCAGTACTTC. This encodes CASNPRTGPETQYF. This sequence joins TRBV5-4 and TRBJ2-5; 8 nucleotides align to TRBD1. Germline assignment: CDR1 SGHNT and CDR2 YYREEE (reference sequence). Trimming cost V 6 bases and J 5 bases; bases outside gene matches: 9. This CDR3 spans 14 amino acids.

The count of this clone is one. The chain joins TRBV9 to TRBJ2-2; 8 bases align to TRBD2. The V and J ends lost 4 bases and 13 bases, in that order; junction bases with no gene match: 15. Germline V CDR1 and CDR2: SGDLS, YYNGEE. The CDR3 loop spans 15 amino acids. CDR3 sequence reads: CASSPLSGINSWLFF. The CDR3 DNA sequence: TGTGCCAGCAGCCCCCTTAGCGGGATCAATAGCTGGCTGTTTTTT.

The chain joins TRBV27 to TRBJ1-4; a possible D gene is TRBD1 (5 bases). The germline gives CDR1 MNHEY, CDR2 SMNVEV (reference sequence). The CDR3 runs to 15 residues. V gave up 7 bases and J gave up 6 bases, with 18 bases separating them. For the CDR3, the DNA is TGTGCCAGCAAGGAAGGCAGGGTTGGTTATGAAAAACTGTTTTTT. This translates into CASKEGRVGYEKLFF.

This chain links TRBV19 with TRBJ2-7; maybe TRBD1 (6 bases). Germline V CDR1 and CDR2: LNHDA, SQIVND (reference sequence). This CDR3 comprises 14 residues. The V and J ends lost 5 bases and 2 bases respectively, with 13 bases between them. CDR3 nucleotide sequence: TGTGCCAGTAGTCGGGAACAGGGCACCTACGAGCAGTACTTC. This encodes CASSREQGTYEQYF.